The entry below describes one T cell receptor beta chain. The sample comes from a study of blood T cell repertoires in COVID-19. Across the whole study: The United States, Italy and Spain supplied acute and convalescent COVID-19 samples.

V was clipped by 4 bases and J by 8 bases, with 9 bases between them. Looked up from germline, CDR1 is LNHDA and CDR2 is SQIVND (reference sequence). There are 12 residues in the CDR3. In the original processing: Estimation of nucleated cell counts relied on the amplification of reference gene primers. Assay: immunoSEQ multiplex PCR; the TCRdb copy retains only in-frame clones and omits some. V, J and clone size were drawn from that table, and D and trimming were deduced from the DNA. Counted here are fewer than 400,000 clones, 90% occurring once; the ten biggest clones make up roughly 2.9%. The Seattle patients joined while their infection was active and were tracked longitudinally afterward.

The gene calls are TRBV19 and TRBJ2-1, with D possibly TRBD1 on 5 matching bases. The receptor was isolated from a woman aged 25 to 45 with COVID-19, enrolled during active disease. Material for sequencing was peripheral blood. The CDR3 DNA follows: TGTGCCAGTAGTAGGGCAGGGTATGAGCAGTTCTTC. Amino acids: CASSRAGYEQFF.